These 18 T cell receptor beta chains originate from one sample sequenced in a study of blood T cell repertoires in COVID-19. The table came from immunoSEQ multiplex PCR; TCRdb's copy has only in-frame clones and leaves some out. The sample comprises about 42,000 clones, 92% of which are singletons, and about a tenth rests with the top ten. The material sequenced was peripheral blood. Receptors were obtained from a man in his forties or fifties with active COVID-19.

This chain joins TRBV3-1 (or the pseudogene TRBV3-2) and TRBJ1-2; D gene unclear. Germline assignment: CDR1 LGHDT and CDR2 YNNKEL (reference sequence). This CDR3 region has 11 residues. V lost 0 bases, J lost 8 bases, and 4 bases lay in between. In nucleotides, the CDR3 is TGTGCCAGCAGCCAAGATAGAGGCTACACCTTC. As protein: CASSQDRGYTF.

The rearrangement uses TRBV29-1 and TRBJ2-3; 12 nucleotides agree with TRBD2. Trimming cost V 5 bases and J 2 bases; bases outside gene matches: 2. There are 14 residues in the CDR3. From germline, CDR1 is SQVTM and CDR2 ANQGSEA. CDR3 protein: CSVLAGGVTDTQYF. As DNA, the CDR3 is TGCAGCGTTCTAGCGGGAGGGGTCACAGATACGCAGTATTTT.

The chain joins TRBV29-1 to TRBJ1-5; D unresolved. CDR3 length equals 13 residues. CDR1 and CDR2 (germline): SQVTM, ANQGSEA. V was cut by 6 bases and J by 0 bases, with 9 bases left in between. CDR3 DNA sequence: TGCAGCGTCCTAGAGAATAGCAATCAGCCCCAGCATTTT. This encodes CSVLENSNQPQHF.

This clone was picked up one time. This chain links TRBV28 with TRBJ2-1; D may be TRBD2 (5 bases). The ends were cut back, 6 bases at V and 9 bases at J, with 18 bases in the middle. Germline-derived CDR1 and CDR2 are MDHEN and SYDVKM. This CDR3 contains 14 residues. The CDR3 DNA reads as TGTGCCAGCAGGTCACTAGACTCGGGCGCTGAGCAGTTCTTC. Its translation is CASRSLDSGAEQFF.

V and J are TRBV6-6 and TRBJ2-1; perhaps TRBD2 as D (6 bases). Deletions cut 0 bases from V and 5 bases from J, with 14 bases between. Germline values: CDR1 MNHNY, CDR2 SVGAGI (reference sequence). The CDR3 is 16 residues long. In DNA form, the CDR3 reads TGTGCCAGCAGTTACTCGACCGTGGGGGGAAACAATGAGCAGTTCTTC. The encoded protein is CASSYSTVGGNNEQFF.

V usage is TRBV5-8 and J usage is TRBJ2-1; TRBD2 matches 13 bases. V lost 1 base to trimming and J lost 1 base; unmatched junction nucleotides: 8. This CDR3 is 19 amino acids long. The germline gives CDR1 SGHTS, CDR2 YDEGEE. CDR3 in DNA: TGTGCCAGCAGCTTGTCGTTCGGACTAGCGGGAGTATCCTACAATGAGCAGTTCTTC. The encoded protein is CASSLSFGLAGVSYNEQFF.

This chain joins TRBV19 and TRBJ2-1, with 14 bases lining up with TRBD2. V was pared by 0 bases and J by 2 bases, with 9 bases of the junction left unmatched. Germline V gene sequence: CDR1 LNHDA, CDR2 SQIVND (reference sequence). The CDR3 runs to 20 residues. CDR3 nucleotide sequence: TGTGCCAGTAGTATAGATACGCCGGGACTAGCGGGAGCAACCTACAATGAGCAGTTCTTC. Translated: CASSIDTPGLAGATYNEQFF.

The V gene is TRBV5-4, the J gene TRBJ1-1, with D possibly matching TRBD1 (6 bases). CDR1 is SGHNT and CDR2 is YYREEE in the germline V gene (reference sequence). The CDR3 contains 14 residues. Trimming removed 1 base from V and 1 base from J, with 8 bases in between. This chain's CDR3 is CASSLQQGNTEAFF. The CDR3 bases are TGTGCCAGCAGCTTGCAACAGGGGAACACTGAAGCTTTCTTT. Full variable domain (remainder filled in from reference TRBV5-4 and TRBJ1-1): ETGVTQSPTHLIKTRGQQVTLRCSSQSGHNTVSWYQQALGQGPQFIFQYYREEENGRGNFPPRFSGLQFPNYSSELNVNALELDDSALYLCASSLQQGNTEAFFGQGTRLTVV.

The gene calls are TRBV18 and TRBJ1-5; 7 bases are shared with TRBD1. Germline CDR1 KGHSH, CDR2 LQKENI. The CDR3 runs to 14 residues. The V and J ends lost 7 bases and 4 bases, in that order; junction bases with no gene match: 7. CDR3 loop: CASYPGQKNQPQHF. The CDR3 region has the DNA TGTGCCAGCTACCCGGGACAGAAGAATCAGCCCCAGCATTTT.

The chain recombines TRBV30 with TRBJ2-3, with TRBD2 identical over 8 bases. This CDR3 has 14 amino acids. J was trimmed by 6 bases and V by 8 bases; bases with no gene match: 13. The germline V gene has CDR1 GTSNPN and CDR2 SVGIG (reference sequence). CDR3 residues: CARNLAGRWDTQYF. The CDR3 bases are TGTGCCCGAAATCTAGCGGGTCGGTGGGATACGCAGTATTTT.

The chain links TRBV9 to TRBJ1-2; 7 bases align to TRBD1. The V gene end was trimmed by 4 bases and the J gene end by 8 bases; junction bases not matched to a gene: 11. The CDR3 contains 14 residues. Germline V lookup: CDR1 SGDLS, CDR2 YYNGEE. CDR3 loop: CASSPNLQGTGYTF. The CDR3 DNA is TGTGCCAGCAGCCCTAACTTACAGGGGACGGGCTACACCTTC.

The chain has TRBV28 and TRBJ1-1, with D perhaps TRBD1 (5 bases). CDR3 size: 12 residues. With 8 bases removed from V and 5 bases from J, the gap between germline ends came to 12 bases. Germline values: CDR1 MDHEN, CDR2 SYDVKM. This chain's CDR3 is CASWGSGTEAFF. CDR3 nucleotides: TGTGCCAGCTGGGGGAGCGGGACTGAAGCTTTCTTT.

The genes are TRBV18 and TRBJ2-4; a weak D match, TRBD1 (5 bases). CDR1 is KGHSH, CDR2 LQKENI, per germline. Trimming stripped 3 bases from V and 8 bases from J, with 17 bases between. CDR3 length: 15 residues. The CDR3 DNA reads as TGTGCCAGCTCACCCCGGACAAAGCCAAGGGACATTCAGTACTTC. This gives the protein CASSPRTKPRDIQYF.

The V call is TRBV12-3 or TRBV12-4, the J call TRBJ2-7; 8 positions agree with TRBD2. With V trimmed by 5 bases and J by 6 bases, 6 bases remained unmatched. This CDR3 is 13 amino acids long. This CDR3 reads CASSANGRGEQYF. In DNA form, the CDR3 reads TGTGCCAGCAGTGCCAACGGGAGGGGCGAGCAGTACTTC.

The V gene is TRBV7-6, the J gene TRBJ2-7; maybe TRBD2 (6 bases). There are 14 residues in the CDR3. V was pared by 5 bases and J by 5 bases, with 16 bases between. Germline assignment: CDR1 SGHVS and CDR2 FNYEAQ. The CDR3 bases are TGTGCCAGCAGCCTACAAGCGGGTCGCGACGAGCAGTACTTC. Amino acids: CASSLQAGRDEQYF.

This sequence joins TRBV7-2 and TRBJ2-1; D not certain. Trimming cost V 8 bases and J 5 bases, with 4 bases left between them. The CDR3 has 10 residues. Germline assignment: CDR1 SGHTA and CDR2 FQGNSA. CDR3 sequence reads: CASGDNEQFF. The DNA for the CDR3 is TGTGCCAGCGGAGACAATGAGCAGTTCTTC.

The V gene is TRBV28, the J gene TRBJ2-5, with 12 bases matching TRBD2. CDR3 length equals 19 residues. J was trimmed by 5 bases and V by 5 bases; bases with no gene match: 18. Germline V gene data show CDR1 as MDHEN and CDR2 as SYDVKM. In nucleotides, the CDR3 is TGTGCCAGCAGTCCCCGACAGAGACTAGCGGGAGACCTAGGGGAGACCCAGTACTTC. This translates into CASSPRQRLAGDLGETQYF.

The chain recombines TRBV18 with TRBJ2-7; 8 positions match TRBD1. Germline V CDR1 and CDR2: KGHSH, LQKENI. CDR3 length: 15 amino acids. V lost 6 bases and J lost 3; bases outside the gene matches: 10. CDR3 DNA: TGTGCCAGCTCCCCTACCTCAGGGGGCATCTACGAGCAGTACTTC. This encodes CASSPTSGGIYEQYF.